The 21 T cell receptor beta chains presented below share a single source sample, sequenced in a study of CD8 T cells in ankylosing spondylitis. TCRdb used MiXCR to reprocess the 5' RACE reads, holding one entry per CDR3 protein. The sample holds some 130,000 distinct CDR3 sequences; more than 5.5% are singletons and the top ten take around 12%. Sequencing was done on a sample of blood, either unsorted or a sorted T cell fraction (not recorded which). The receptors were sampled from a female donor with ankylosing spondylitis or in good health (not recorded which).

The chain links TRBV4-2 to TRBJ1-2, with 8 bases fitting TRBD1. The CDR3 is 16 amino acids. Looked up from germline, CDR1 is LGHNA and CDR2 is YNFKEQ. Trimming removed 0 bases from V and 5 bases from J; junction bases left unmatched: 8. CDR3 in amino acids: CASSQDSGRGRYGYTF. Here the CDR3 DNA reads TGTGCCAGCAGCCAAGATAGTGGCAGGGGGCGATATGGCTACACCTTC.

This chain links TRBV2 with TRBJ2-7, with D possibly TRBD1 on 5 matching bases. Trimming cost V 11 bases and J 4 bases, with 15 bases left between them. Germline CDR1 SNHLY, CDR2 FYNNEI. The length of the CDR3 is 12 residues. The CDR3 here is CAVTVRVYEQYF. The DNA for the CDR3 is TGTGCCGTCACGGTCAGGGTGTACGAGCAGTACTTC.

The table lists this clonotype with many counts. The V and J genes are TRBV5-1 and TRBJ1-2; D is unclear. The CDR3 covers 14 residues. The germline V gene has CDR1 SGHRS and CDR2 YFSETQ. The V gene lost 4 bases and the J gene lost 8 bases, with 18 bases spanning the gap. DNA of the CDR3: TGCGCCAGCAGCCCGGACGGGAACCGCCGGGGCTACACCTTC. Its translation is CASSPDGNRRGYTF.

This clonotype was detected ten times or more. The CDR3 nucleotides are TGCGCCAGCAGCTTGATGGGCGGCATAAATCAGCCCCAGCATTTT. Translating it yields CASSLMGGINQPQHF. This chain links TRBV5-1 with TRBJ1-5; D not resolved. Germline V gene data show CDR1 as SGHRS and CDR2 as YFSETQ. The CDR3 is 15 amino acids. Deletions cut 1 base from V and 4 bases from J, with 12 bases between.

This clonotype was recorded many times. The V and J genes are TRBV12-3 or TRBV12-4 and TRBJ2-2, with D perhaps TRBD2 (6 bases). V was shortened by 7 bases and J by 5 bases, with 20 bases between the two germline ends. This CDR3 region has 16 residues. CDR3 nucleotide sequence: TGTGCCAGCACCGACCCGGGACTCGAGAGAACCGGGGAGCTGTTTTTT. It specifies CASTDPGLERTGELFF.

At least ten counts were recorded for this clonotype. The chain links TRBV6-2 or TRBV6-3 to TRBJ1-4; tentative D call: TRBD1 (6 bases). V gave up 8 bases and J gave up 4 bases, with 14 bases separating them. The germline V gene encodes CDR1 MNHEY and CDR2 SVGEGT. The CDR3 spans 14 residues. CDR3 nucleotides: TGTGCCAGCGGAGAGGACAGTATTAATGAAAAACTGTTTTTT. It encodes CASGEDSINEKLFF.

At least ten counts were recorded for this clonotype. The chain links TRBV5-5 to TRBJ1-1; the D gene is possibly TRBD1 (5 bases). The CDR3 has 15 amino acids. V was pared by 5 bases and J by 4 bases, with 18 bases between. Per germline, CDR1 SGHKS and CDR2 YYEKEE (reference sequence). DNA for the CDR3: TGTGCCAGCAGTTCTCAGCCCCACGGGGCCACTGAAGCTTTCTTT. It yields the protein CASSSQPHGATEAFF.

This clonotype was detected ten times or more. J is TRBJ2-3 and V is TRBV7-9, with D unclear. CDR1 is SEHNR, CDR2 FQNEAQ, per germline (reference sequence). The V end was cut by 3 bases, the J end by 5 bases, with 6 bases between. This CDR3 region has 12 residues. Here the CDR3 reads CASSFFIDTQYF. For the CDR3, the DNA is TGTGCCAGCAGCTTCTTTATAGATACGCAGTATTTT.

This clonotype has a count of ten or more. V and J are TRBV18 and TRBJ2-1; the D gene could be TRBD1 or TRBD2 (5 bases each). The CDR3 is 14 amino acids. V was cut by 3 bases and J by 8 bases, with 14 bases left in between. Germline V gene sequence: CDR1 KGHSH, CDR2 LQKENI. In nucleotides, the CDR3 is TGTGCCAGCTCACCGTTTGGGACGGGGTATGAGCAGTTCTTC. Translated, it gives CASSPFGTGYEQFF.

CDR3 protein: CASSMEGDGELFF. CDR3 nucleotide sequence: TGTGCCAGTAGTATGGAGGGCGACGGGGAGCTGTTTTTT. The chain couples TRBV19 to TRBJ2-2, with a weak D call TRBD2 (6 bases). In germline, CDR1 is LNHDA, CDR2 SQIVND (reference sequence). V was pared by 3 bases and J by 7 bases, with 9 bases between. The CDR3 runs to 13 residues.

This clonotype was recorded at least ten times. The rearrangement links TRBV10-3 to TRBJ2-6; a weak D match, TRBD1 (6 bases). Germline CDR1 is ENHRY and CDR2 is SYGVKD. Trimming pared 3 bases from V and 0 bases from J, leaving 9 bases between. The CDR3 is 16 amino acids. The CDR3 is CAISDGQISGANVLTF. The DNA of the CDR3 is TGTGCCATCAGTGACGGACAGATCTCTGGGGCCAACGTCCTGACTTTC.

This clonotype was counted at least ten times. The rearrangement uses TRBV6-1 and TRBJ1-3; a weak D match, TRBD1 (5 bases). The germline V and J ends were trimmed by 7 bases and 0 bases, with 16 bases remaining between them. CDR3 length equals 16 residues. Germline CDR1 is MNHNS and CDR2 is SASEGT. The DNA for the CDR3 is TGTGCCAGCACCCCCGGGACCGCATACTCTGGAAACACCATATATTTT. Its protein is CASTPGTAYSGNTIYF.

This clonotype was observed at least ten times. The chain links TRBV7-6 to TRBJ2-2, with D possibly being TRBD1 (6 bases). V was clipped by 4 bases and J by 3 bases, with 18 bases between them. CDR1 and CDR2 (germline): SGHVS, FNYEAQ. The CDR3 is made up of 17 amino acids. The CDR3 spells CASSSIYEQGHTGELFF. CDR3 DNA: TGTGCCAGCAGCTCTATATATGAGCAGGGGCACACCGGGGAGCTGTTTTTT.

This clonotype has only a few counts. CDR3 in amino acids: CASSSGTREYGYTF. The DNA for the CDR3 is TGTGCCAGCAGTTCCGGGACGCGAGAATATGGCTACACCTTC. The genes are TRBV12-3 or TRBV12-4 and TRBJ1-2; D might be TRBD1 (5 bases). Trimming left V 4 bases short and J 5 bases short, with 14 bases between. The CDR3 runs to 14 residues.

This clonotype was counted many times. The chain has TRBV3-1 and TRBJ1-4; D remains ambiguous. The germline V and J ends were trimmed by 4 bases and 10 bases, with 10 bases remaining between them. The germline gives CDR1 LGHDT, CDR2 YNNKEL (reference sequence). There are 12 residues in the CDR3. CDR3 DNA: TGTGCCAGCAGCCTAGGAGAAGGAAAACTGTTTTTT. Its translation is CASSLGEGKLFF.

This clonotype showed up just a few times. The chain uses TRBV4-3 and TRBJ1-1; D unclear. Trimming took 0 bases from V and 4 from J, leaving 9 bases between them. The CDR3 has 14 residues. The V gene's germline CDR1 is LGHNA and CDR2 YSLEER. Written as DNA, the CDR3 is TGCGCCAGCAGCCAAGAAAAGGGAGGCACTGAAGCTTTCTTT. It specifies CASSQEKGGTEAFF.

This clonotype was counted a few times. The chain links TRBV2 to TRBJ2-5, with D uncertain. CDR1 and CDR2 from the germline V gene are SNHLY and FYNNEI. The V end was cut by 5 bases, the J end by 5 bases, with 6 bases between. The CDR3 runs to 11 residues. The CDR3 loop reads CASSQRETQYF. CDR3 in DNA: TGTGCCAGCAGTCAAAGGGAGACCCAGTACTTC. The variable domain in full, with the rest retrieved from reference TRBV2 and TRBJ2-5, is EPEVTQTPSHQVTQMGQEVILRCVPISNHLYFYWYRQILGQKVEFLVSFYNNEISEKSEIFDDQFSVERPDGSNFTLKIRSTKLEDSAMYFCASSQRETQYFGPGTRLLVL.

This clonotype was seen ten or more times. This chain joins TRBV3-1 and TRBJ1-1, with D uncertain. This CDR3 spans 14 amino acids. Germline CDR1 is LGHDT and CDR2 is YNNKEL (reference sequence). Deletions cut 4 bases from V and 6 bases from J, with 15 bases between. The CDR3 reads CASSLLGVGPEAFF. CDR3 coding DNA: TGTGCCAGCAGCCTTCTGGGTGTGGGCCCTGAAGCTTTCTTT. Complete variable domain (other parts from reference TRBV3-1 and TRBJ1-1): DTAVSQTPKYLVTQMGNDKSIKCEQNLGHDTMYWYKQDSKKFLKIMFSYNNKELIINETVPNRFSPKSPDKAHLNLHINSLELGDSAVYFCASSLLGVGPEAFFGQGTRLTVV.

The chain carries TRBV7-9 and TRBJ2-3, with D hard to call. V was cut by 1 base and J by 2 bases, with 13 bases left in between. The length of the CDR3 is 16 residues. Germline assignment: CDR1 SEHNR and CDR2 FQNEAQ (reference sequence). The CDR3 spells CASSLEPPDPTDTQYF. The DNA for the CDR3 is TGTGCCAGCAGCTTAGAGCCTCCGGACCCCACAGATACGCAGTATTTT.

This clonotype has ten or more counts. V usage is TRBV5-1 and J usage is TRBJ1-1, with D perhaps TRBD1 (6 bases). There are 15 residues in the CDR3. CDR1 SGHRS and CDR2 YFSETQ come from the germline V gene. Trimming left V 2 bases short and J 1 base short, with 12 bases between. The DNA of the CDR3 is TGCGCCAGCAGCTTTGTAGGGGGTGAGAACACTGAAGCTTTCTTT. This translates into CASSFVGGENTEAFF.

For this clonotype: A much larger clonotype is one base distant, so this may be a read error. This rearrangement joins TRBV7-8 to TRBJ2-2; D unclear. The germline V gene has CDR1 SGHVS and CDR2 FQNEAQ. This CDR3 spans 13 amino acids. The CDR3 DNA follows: TGTGCCAACAGCCAAGTCCCGGCCGGGGAGCTGTTTTTT. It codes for CANSQVPAGELFF.